Listed below are T cell receptor beta chains from one sample, sequenced in a study of shared clonotypes between healthy human individuals. Method: immunoSEQ multiplex PCR; TCRdb's copy keeps in-frame clones and lacks some. The top ten clones hold around 24% of a sample with about 820,000 clones, 90% to 95% of them seen once. The material sequenced was naive CD8+ T cells sorted from blood. The receptor set was obtained from a young man in good health. The conserved cysteine and the conserved F or W are not part of the CDR3 here.

j_gene	v_gene	CDR3aa
TRBJ2-5	TRBV30	AWSVLPGLMETQY
TRBJ2-2	TRBV13	ASSAFSGRAPGELF
TRBJ2-7	TRBV4-1	ASSPSRWLAGEQY
TRBJ1-2	TRBV6-5	ASSYSAGRRGYT
TRBJ1-3	TRBV2	ASRAATGDGNTIY
TRBJ2-1	TRBV4-3	ASSQIVAGDPADEQF
TRBJ2-7	TRBV10-2	ASSESAGHEQY
TRBJ2-1	TRBV27	ASSLSGTSGKNEQF
TRBJ2-3	TRBV13	ASSLGGVGTDTQY
TRBJ2-1	TRBV29-1	SVAGRSSYNEQF
TRBJ2-7	TRBV28	ASSQQGSSYEQY
TRBJ2-3	TRBV27	ASSPPSFSTDTQY
TRBJ2-1	TRBV4-1	ASSLSIPNEQF
TRBJ2-1	TRBV2	AISGWEGEQF
TRBJ2-1	TRBV28	ASTRVGPAYNEQF
TRBJ2-7	TRBV19	ASRQGAHEQY
TRBJ1-5	TRBV2	ASRAGTGIQPQH
TRBJ2-1	TRBV6-5	ASSSGPGYNEQF
TRBJ2-1	TRBV6-5	ASSGRADYNEQF
TRBJ1-1	TRBV11-2	ASSLVRDGAPEAF
TRBJ2-2	TRBV28	ASSVGQGGAGELF
TRBJ2-1	TRBV7-9	ASSPSSGHEQF
TRBJ2-7	TRBV7-9	ASSLGQREGYEQY
TRBJ1-4	TRBV28	ASSPRDRREKLF
TRBJ1-5	TRBV6-1	ASSEALRNQPQH
TRBJ2-5	TRBV5-1	ASRLNRDFLETQY
TRBJ2-7	TRBV15	ATSSDPDRAGYEQY
TRBJ2-3	TRBV4-1	ASSQDWGQADTQY
TRBJ2-7	TRBV9	ASSVASGHEQY